This TCR beta chain was recovered during a study of CD8+ T cells in alopecia areata. Across the whole study: Among treated patients, severity was scored by affected scalp area percentage.

General study findings and limits: One nonresponder leaves baseline CD8+ expansion's link to response uncertain.

The ends were cut back, 6 bases at V and 7 bases at J, with 14 bases in the middle. Per germline, CDR1 SGHRS and CDR2 YFSETQ. The CDR3 runs to 14 residues. RNA extraction and reverse transcription yielded cDNA as sequencing template. Measured with immunoSEQ multiplex PCR; TCRdb has only the in-frame clones, and not every one. The sample records about 160,000 clones, 55% to 75% being singletons. On this clone itself: The target antigen is unknown.

Treatment meaning: oral pan-JAK inhibitor, 5-10 mg twice daily. The researchers isolated CD4+ and CD8+ T cells from PBMCs by sorting. Material: CD4+ T cells sorted from blood, obtained at week 4, from a patient treated with tofacitinib. This receptor was identified in a human donor with alopecia areata. The gene calls are TRBV5-1 and TRBJ1-6, with TRBD1 as a possible D gene (5 bases). The CDR3 spells CASTLGATNSPLHF. The CDR3 nucleotides read TGCGCCAGCACCTTAGGGGCCACCAATTCACCCCTCCACTTT.